Listed here are 30 T cell receptor beta chains from one sample, sequenced in a study of T cell responses to AZD1222 COVID-19 vaccine. This table comes from immunoSEQ multiplex PCR, and its TCRdb copy is limited to in-frame clones, with some not included. Among around 150,000 clones listed, roughly 80% were seen once. Sample: peripheral blood, taken on day 0 of AZD1222 vaccination. These TCRs come from an adult in good health.

The DNA of the CDR3 is TGTGCCAGCAGTTCGCCCTTCACAGGGGTACCAGGAAACACCATATATTTT. This sequence encodes CASSSPFTGVPGNTIYF. This chain uses TRBV28 with TRBJ1-3; 7 bases fit TRBD1. The CDR3 consists of 17 residues. Germline CDR1 and CDR2: MDHEN and SYDVKM. V was pared by 4 bases and J by 4 bases, with 13 bases of the junction left unmatched.

The chain is built from TRBV15 and TRBJ2-7; D perhaps matches TRBD1 (5 bases). This CDR3 contains 18 residues. V shed 0 bases and J shed 3 bases, with 21 bases lying between them. Looked up from germline, CDR1 is LNHNV and CDR2 is YYDKDF (reference sequence). The CDR3 region is CATSRDKSAQGSIYEQYF. As DNA, the CDR3 is TGTGCCACCAGCAGAGATAAGAGTGCGCAGGGCTCGATCTACGAGCAGTACTTC.

The V gene is TRBV5-8, the J gene TRBJ1-2; tentative D call: TRBD1 (6 bases). The CDR3 contains 16 residues. Per the germline V gene, CDR1 is SGHTS and CDR2 is YDEGEE. Trimming took 4 bases from V and 3 from J, leaving 19 bases between them. The CDR3 DNA sequence: TGTGCCAGCAGCCGCGACCACAGGGATTTCGACTATGGCTACACCTTC. Encoded protein: CASSRDHRDFDYGYTF.

There are a few counts of this clone. The chain combines TRBV2 with TRBJ2-1, with D hard to call. CDR3 length: 11 amino acids. V was cut by 4 bases and J by 6 bases, with 4 bases left in between. Germline CDR1 and CDR2: SNHLY and FYNNEI. Here the CDR3 reads CASSAFNEQFF. CDR3 bases: TGTGCCAGCAGTGCCTTCAATGAGCAGTTCTTC.

As DNA, the CDR3 is TGTGCCAGCAGCTTCAAGGTAGGAACTGAAGCTTTCTTT. Its protein is CASSFKVGTEAFF. The rearrangement links TRBV7-9 to TRBJ1-1; no reliable D call. The CDR3 totals 13 residues. From germline, CDR1 is SEHNR and CDR2 FQNEAQ (reference sequence). Trimming took 3 bases from V and 5 from J, leaving 10 bases between them. The whole variable domain, remainder taken from reference TRBV7-9 and TRBJ1-1, is DTGVSQNPRHKITKRGQNVTFRCDPISEHNRLYWYRQTLGQGPEFLTYFQNEAQLEKSRLLSDRFSAERPKGSFSTLEIQRTEQGDSAMYLCASSFKVGTEAFFGQGTRLTVV.

Only one count was recorded for this clone. This chain connects TRBV6-1 to TRBJ1-1; 9 bases align to TRBD1. Looked up from germline, CDR1 is MNHNS and CDR2 is SASEGT. The CDR3 consists of 17 residues. J lost 5 bases, V lost 3 bases, and 13 bases had no gene match. The CDR3 DNA reads as TGTGCCAGCAGTGACACCACAGGGGGCAGGTATAGGACTGAAGCTTTCTTT. It translates to CASSDTTGGRYRTEAFF.

The V call is TRBV28, the J call TRBJ1-1; TRBD1 matches 9 bases. Per germline, CDR1 MDHEN and CDR2 SYDVKM. The CDR3 length is 12 residues. The ends lost 6 bases at V and 9 bases at J; junction bases unmatched: 5. The CDR3 loop reads CASRDTGGKAFF. The CDR3 nucleotides are TGTGCCAGCAGGGACACAGGGGGCAAAGCTTTCTTT.

This clone came up once. The chain combines TRBV6-5 with TRBJ1-3; D might be TRBD1 (5 bases). V lost 7 bases, J lost 0 bases, and 13 bases lay in between. The CDR3 consists of 15 residues. CDR1 is MNHEY and CDR2 is SVGAGI in the germline V gene. CDR3: CASTRDFSSGNTIYF. For the CDR3, the DNA is TGTGCCAGCACCCGGGACTTTTCCTCTGGAAACACCATATATTTT.

The CDR3 bases are TGTGCCAGCTCACCAAAGGAAAAGGGAGCTTTCTTT. Protein product: CASSPKEKGAFF. The chain recombines TRBV18 with TRBJ1-1; no clear D gene. The V and J ends lost 2 bases and 10 bases respectively, with 11 bases between them. This CDR3 comprises 12 residues. Germline assignment: CDR1 KGHSH and CDR2 LQKENI.

The V gene is TRBV7-2, the J gene TRBJ1-4; the D gene is possibly TRBD1 (6 bases). V was cut by 5 bases and J by 3 bases, with 10 bases left in between. The CDR3 consists of 14 residues. Germline CDR1 SGHTA, CDR2 FQGNSA. Here the CDR3 reads CASSLQGSNEKLFF. CDR3 coding DNA: TGTGCCAGCAGCCTACAGGGATCTAATGAAAAACTGTTTTTT.

CDR3 bases: TGTGCCACCAGCAGCGAAATCAACGAAAACACCATATATTTT. Protein: CATSSEINENTIYF. The chain employs TRBV15 and TRBJ1-3; D not resolved. The CDR3 is 14 residues long. The germline gives CDR1 LNHNV, CDR2 YYDKDF (reference sequence). V shed 3 bases and J shed 6 bases, with 12 bases lying between them.

The J gene is TRBJ2-6, the V gene TRBV9; TRBD1 is a possible D gene (5 bases). Germline CDR1 and CDR2: SGDLS and YYNGEE. This CDR3 is built from 16 residues. The ends were cut back, 1 base at V and 4 bases at J, with 12 bases in the middle. The CDR3 reads CASSVTQGSGANVLTF. The CDR3 nucleotides are TGTGCCAGCAGCGTAACGCAGGGATCGGGGGCCAACGTCCTGACTTTC.

The rearrangement links TRBV3-1 (or the pseudogene TRBV3-2) to TRBJ1-1; 8 bases map to TRBD1. CDR1 and CDR2 (germline): LGHDT, YNNKEL (reference sequence). Trimming removed 4 bases from V and 7 bases from J; junction bases left unmatched: 5. The length of the CDR3 is 13 residues. The CDR3 sequence is CASSPPGQVEAFF. In DNA, the CDR3 is TGTGCCAGCAGCCCCCCGGGACAGGTTGAAGCTTTCTTT.

The chain couples TRBV5-1 to TRBJ2-7, with TRBD1 identical over 7 bases. The J segment lost 1 base and the V segment lost 0 bases, leaving 4 bases of the junction unmatched. The CDR3 runs 15 residues. Germline loops: CDR1 SGHRS, CDR2 YFSETQ. The CDR3 region has the DNA TGCGCCAGCAGCTTGGGGGACAGCAGTTCCTACGAGCAGTACTTC. Residues: CASSLGDSSSYEQYF.

This clone has just one count. This chain connects TRBV5-1 to TRBJ2-7; TRBD1 agrees at 8 bases. The CDR3 consists of 15 residues. Germline CDR1 is SGHRS and CDR2 is YFSETQ. The J segment lost 7 bases and the V segment lost 3 bases, leaving 12 bases of the junction unmatched. CDR3 nucleotide sequence: TGCGCCAGCAGCTCAGACAGGGGAACGGTGTGGGAGCAGTACTTC. Its translation is CASSSDRGTVWEQYF.

J is TRBJ2-1 and V is TRBV11-2; D call uncertain. Germline CDR1 and CDR2: SGHAT and FQNNGV. CDR3 length: 15 amino acids. V lost 3 bases, J lost 0 bases, and 9 bases lay in between. CDR3 loop: CASSLYSSSYNEQFF. In DNA, the CDR3 is TGTGCCAGCAGCTTGTACAGTAGCTCCTACAATGAGCAGTTCTTC.

The gene calls are TRBV6-1 and TRBJ1-2, with a tentative D call TRBD1 (5 bases). V lost 1 base, J lost 4 bases, and 13 bases lay in between. The CDR3 is made up of 15 amino acids. Per germline, CDR1 MNHNS and CDR2 SASEGT. Written as DNA, the CDR3 is TGTGCCAGCAGTGAAGGCGGGGGTACGAGCTATGGCTACACCTTC. Its protein is CASSEGGGTSYGYTF.

This chain joins TRBV6-6 and TRBJ1-1, with D uncertain. Germline V gene data show CDR1 as MNHNY and CDR2 as SVGAGI (reference sequence). The ends were cut back, 1 base at V and 0 bases at J, with 12 bases in the middle. The CDR3 runs 16 residues. Here the CDR3 reads CASSYYGGGLNTEAFF. In DNA form, the CDR3 reads TGTGCCAGCAGTTACTACGGCGGCGGACTGAACACTGAAGCTTTCTTT.

The gene calls are TRBV2 and TRBJ2-3; perhaps D is TRBD1 or TRBD2 (7 bases each). V was clipped by 6 bases and J by 4 bases, with 14 bases between them. Germline V gives CDR1 SNHLY, CDR2 FYNNEI. The CDR3 contains 14 residues. DNA of the CDR3: TGTGCCAGCAGCGGGGGGAGGGGGCCAGATACGCAGTATTTT. It translates to CASSGGRGPDTQYF.

V is TRBV19 and J is TRBJ2-2; 7 bases are a match to TRBD1. V shed 11 bases and J 6 bases; nucleotides not matched to a gene: 9. Germline CDR1 LNHDA, CDR2 SQIVND (reference sequence). CDR3 size: 13 residues. For the CDR3, the DNA is TGTGCCTGTCCACAGGGGCGATCCGGGGAGCTGTTTTTT. It encodes CACPQGRSGELFF.

The rearrangement uses TRBV6-6 and TRBJ1-4; D possibly corresponds to TRBD1 (6 bases). The CDR3 length is 14 residues. Germline CDR1 is MNHNY and CDR2 is SVGAGI (reference sequence). Trimming removed 5 bases from V and 8 bases from J, with 15 bases in between. CDR3 sequence: CASSVQTGPEKLFF. The CDR3 coding sequence is TGTGCCAGCAGTGTCCAGACAGGCCCCGAAAAACTGTTTTTT.

V and J are TRBV28 and TRBJ1-5; TRBD1 might be the D (5 bases). CDR3 size: 14 residues. CDR1 and CDR2 (germline): MDHEN, SYDVKM. Trimming stripped 3 bases from V and 9 bases from J, with 15 bases between. This chain's CDR3 is CASSFDLLGGPQHF. CDR3 DNA: TGTGCCAGCAGTTTTGACCTTCTGGGGGGGCCCCAGCATTTT. The full variable domain, its missing parts supplied by reference TRBV28 and TRBJ1-5, is DVKVTQSSRYLVKRTGEKVFLECVQDMDHENMFWYRQDPGLGLRLIYFSYDVKMKEKGDIPEGYSVSREKKERFSLILESASTNQTSMYLCASSFDLLGGPQHFGDGTRLSIL.

The rearrangement links TRBV27 to TRBJ1-2; no reliable D call. Trimming took off 4 bases at V and 2 bases at J, with 8 bases between the two ends. This CDR3 spans 13 amino acids. Germline CDR1 and CDR2: MNHEY and SMNVEV (reference sequence). CDR3 loop: CASSSTGNYGYTF. In nucleotides, the CDR3 is TGTGCCAGCAGTTCGACGGGAAACTATGGCTACACCTTC.

This chain uses TRBV6-5 with TRBJ1-4, with a weak D call TRBD1 (6 bases). Trimming took off 4 bases at V and 7 bases at J, with 13 bases between the two ends. The germline V gene has CDR1 MNHEY and CDR2 SVGAGI. This CDR3 has 14 residues. The CDR3 DNA sequence: TGTGCCAGCAGTTCAGGGGAGAGACTTGAAAAACTGTTTTTT. Its protein is CASSSGERLEKLFF.

This chain joins TRBV11-2 and TRBJ1-2; D unresolved. The CDR3 totals 14 residues. V lost 0 bases to trimming and J lost 7 bases, with 12 bases between them. Germline CDR1 SGHAT, CDR2 FQNNGV. The CDR3 nucleotides are TGTGCCAGCAGCTTAGAGCGAGGATGGAGTGGCTACACCTTC. Translation gives CASSLERGWSGYTF.

The CDR3 sequence is CASSFGTDLNYGYTF. As DNA, the CDR3 is TGTGCCAGCAGCTTTGGGACAGATCTAAACTATGGCTACACCTTC. The V call is TRBV5-8, the J call TRBJ1-2, with 7 nucleotides matching TRBD1. The CDR3 spans 15 residues. Germline lookup yields CDR1 SGHTS and CDR2 YDEGEE. V lost 2 bases, J lost 2 bases, and 6 bases stayed unmatched.

This chain connects TRBV6-5 to TRBJ1-2, with a tentative D call TRBD1 (5 bases). The V end lost 8 bases, the J end lost 4 bases, and 17 bases lay between the germline ends. Germline V lookup: CDR1 MNHEY, CDR2 SVGAGI. The CDR3 totals 14 residues. This CDR3 is CASLWGRSLYGYTF. CDR3 sequence (DNA): TGTGCCAGCTTATGGGGCAGATCCCTCTATGGCTACACCTTC.

CDR3 sequence reads: CASSPPDRAHGYTF. The DNA for the CDR3 is TGTGCCAGCTCACCGCCTGACAGGGCCCATGGCTACACCTTC. The V gene is TRBV18, the J gene TRBJ1-2; 7 bases line up with TRBD1. Trimming cost V 3 bases and J 6 bases; bases outside gene matches: 7. The CDR3 extends over 14 amino acids. Germline V gene lookup returns CDR1 KGHSH and CDR2 LQKENI.

The rearrangement joins TRBV5-8 to TRBJ1-5; D is perhaps TRBD1 (5 bases). Germline lookup yields CDR1 SGHTS and CDR2 YDEGEE. The length of the CDR3 is 16 residues. The ends were cut back, 1 base at V and 0 bases at J, with 11 bases in the middle. The CDR3 region is CASSLLDRHSNQPQHF. As DNA, the CDR3 is TGTGCCAGCAGCTTGTTAGACAGACATAGCAATCAGCCCCAGCATTTT. The full variable domain, with the rest looked up from reference TRBV5-8 and TRBJ1-5, is EAGVTQSPTHLIKTRGQQATLRCSPISGHTSVYWYQQALGLGLQFLLWYDEGEERNRGNFPPRFSGRQFPNYSSELNVNALELEDSALYLCASSLLDRHSNQPQHFGDGTRLSIL.

The chain joins TRBV9 to TRBJ1-3, with 8 nucleotides matching TRBD1. Unmatched junction bases numbered 2, after V lost 3 bases and J lost 0 bases. CDR1 and CDR2 (germline): SGDLS, YYNGEE. The CDR3 is 15 amino acids. The CDR3 bases are TGTGCCAGCAGCGGGACAGGGTTCTCTGGAAACACCATATATTTT. It is translated as CASSGTGFSGNTIYF. Full variable domain (missing parts from reference TRBV9 and TRBJ1-3): DSGVTQTPKHLITATGQRVTLRCSPRSGDLSVYWYQQSLDQGLQFLIQYYNGEERAKGNILERFSAQQFPDLHSELNLSSLELGDSALYFCASSGTGFSGNTIYFGEGSWLTVV.